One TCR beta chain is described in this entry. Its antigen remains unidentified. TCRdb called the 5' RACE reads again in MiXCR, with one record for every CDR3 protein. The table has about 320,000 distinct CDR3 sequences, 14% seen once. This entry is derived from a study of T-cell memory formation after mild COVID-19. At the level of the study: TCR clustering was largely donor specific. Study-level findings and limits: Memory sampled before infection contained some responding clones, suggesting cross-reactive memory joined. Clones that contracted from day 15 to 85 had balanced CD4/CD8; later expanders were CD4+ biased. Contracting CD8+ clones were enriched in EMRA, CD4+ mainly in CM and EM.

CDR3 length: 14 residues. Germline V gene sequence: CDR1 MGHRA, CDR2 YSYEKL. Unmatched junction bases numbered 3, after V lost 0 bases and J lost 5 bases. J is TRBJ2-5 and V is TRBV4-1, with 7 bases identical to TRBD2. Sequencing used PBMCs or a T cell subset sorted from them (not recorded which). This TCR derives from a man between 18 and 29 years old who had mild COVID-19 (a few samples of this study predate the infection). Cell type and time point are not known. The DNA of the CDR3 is TGCGCCAGCAGCCAAGATCACGGGGGGGAGACCCAGTACTTC. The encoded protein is CASSQDHGGETQYF.